The 22 T cell receptor beta chains listed next were all sequenced from one sample in a study of blood T cell repertoires in COVID-19. Clones were sequenced by immunoSEQ multiplex PCR, and TCRdb holds only the in-frame ones, with some missing. The table shows roughly 230,000 clones, with about 80% occurring only once. The sample taken for sequencing was PBMCs or T cells enriched from blood (not recorded which). These TCRs come from a man aged 45 to 65 who had recovered from COVID-19.

The gene calls are TRBV6-1 and TRBJ1-1; D might be TRBD1 (5 bases). CDR1 and CDR2 from the germline V gene are MNHNS and SASEGT. The CDR3 contains 14 residues. V gave up 3 bases and J gave up 4 bases, with 12 bases separating them. CDR3 in DNA: TGTGCCAGCAGTGAGGTGGGGCGAGGCACTGAAGCTTTCTTT. Its translation is CASSEVGRGTEAFF.

The CDR3 bases are TGTGCCAGCAGCAGTTTGGACCTGGGTGCGGGACAGGGGCATTATAGCAATCAGCCCCAGCATTTT. This gives the protein CASSSLDLGAGQGHYSNQPQHF. The chain uses TRBV28 and TRBJ1-5; TRBD1 agrees at 10 bases. CDR1 and CDR2 from the germline V gene are MDHEN and SYDVKM. The ends lost 6 bases at V and 0 bases at J; junction bases unmatched: 23. The CDR3 is 22 residues long.

V gene TRBV15 combines with J gene TRBJ1-6, with TRBD1 as a possible D gene (5 bases). The germline V gene has CDR1 LNHNV and CDR2 YYDKDF (reference sequence). Trimming took 1 base from V and 7 from J, leaving 17 bases between them. The length of the CDR3 is 17 residues. CDR3 region: CATSRAIVTAQNSPLHF. The CDR3, as DNA: TGTGCCACCAGCAGAGCAATTGTGACAGCGCAAAATTCACCCCTCCACTTT.

As regards this clone: An end of the junction does not agree with germline; a read error may underlie this. The chain carries TRBV5-1 and TRBJ2-7, with D hard to call. This CDR3 contains 13 residues. Germline V gene sequence: CDR1 SGHRS, CDR2 YFSETQ. The CDR3 sequence: CASGLDPGYEQYF. For the CDR3, the DNA is TGCGCCAGCGGCTTGGACCCAGGCTACGAGCAGTACTTC.

The chain joins TRBV2 to TRBJ2-1; 7 nucleotides line up with TRBD1. The junction had 1 base not matched to a gene; V was cut back by 7 bases and J by 4 bases. Germline V gene sequence: CDR1 SNHLY, CDR2 FYNNEI. The CDR3 is 12 amino acids. The CDR3: CASTTGYNEQFF. CDR3 DNA: TGTGCCAGCACGACAGGGTACAATGAGCAGTTCTTC.

This rearrangement joins TRBV7-3 to TRBJ2-3; D perhaps matches TRBD1 (6 bases). The CDR3 loop spans 15 amino acids. The ends were cut back, 5 bases at V and 4 bases at J, with 16 bases in the middle. CDR1 is SGHTA and CDR2 is FQGTGA in the germline V gene. CDR3 residues: CASSRQPNRADTQYF. CDR3 nucleotide sequence: TGTGCCAGCAGCAGACAACCCAACAGGGCAGATACGCAGTATTTT.

This clone was seen a few times. The rearrangement links TRBV28 to TRBJ2-1; 8 bases align to TRBD2. There are 13 residues in the CDR3. CDR1 and CDR2 (germline): MDHEN, SYDVKM. The V gene end was trimmed by 3 bases and the J gene end by 8 bases; junction bases not matched to a gene: 3. CDR3 sequence reads: CASSFAGGDEQFF. CDR3 nucleotides: TGTGCCAGCAGTTTCGCGGGGGGCGATGAGCAGTTCTTC. Complete variable domain (other parts from reference TRBV28 and TRBJ2-1): DVKVTQSSRYLVKRTGEKVFLECVQDMDHENMFWYRQDPGLGLRLIYFSYDVKMKEKGDIPEGYSVSREKKERFSLILESASTNQTSMYLCASSFAGGDEQFFGPGTRLTVL.

This rearrangement joins TRBV7-3 to TRBJ1-2, with 10 bases matching TRBD1. V shed 4 bases and J 1 base; nucleotides not matched to a gene: 6. The CDR3 has 16 residues. The germline V gene has CDR1 SGHTA and CDR2 FQGTGA. CDR3 sequence: CASSSNRDRGNYGYTF. The CDR3 nucleotides are TGTGCCAGCAGCTCGAACCGGGACAGGGGTAACTATGGCTACACCTTC.

The V call is TRBV7-2, the J call TRBJ2-1; D is undetermined. Trimming pared 5 bases from V and 7 bases from J, leaving 18 bases between. CDR3 length: 15 amino acids. The germline gives CDR1 SGHTA, CDR2 FQGNSA. CDR3 coding DNA: TGTGCCAGCAGCCAACAGCCTACAGAGTGGAATGAGCAGTTCTTC. Translated, it gives CASSQQPTEWNEQFF.

This clone was recorded once. The chain is built from TRBV6-5 and TRBJ1-2; D unresolved. V lost 6 bases and J 3 bases, leaving 11 bases between the germline ends. This CDR3 is built from 13 residues. The germline gives CDR1 MNHEY, CDR2 SVGAGI. The chain's CDR3 is CASRSFGDYGYTF. DNA for the CDR3: TGTGCCAGCAGGTCATTCGGTGACTATGGCTACACCTTC.

The CDR3 here is CASGGTSSYEQYF. CDR3 DNA sequence: TGCGCCAGCGGGGGGACTAGCTCCTACGAGCAGTACTTC. This chain links TRBV5-1 with TRBJ2-7; 8 nucleotides agree with TRBD2. The CDR3 sequence is 13 residues long. Germline values: CDR1 SGHRS, CDR2 YFSETQ. The V gene end was trimmed by 7 bases and the J gene end by 0 bases; junction bases not matched to a gene: 3.

CDR3 DNA: TGTGCCAGCAGTTACATGGGACAGTTCGATACGCAGTATTTT. Translation: CASSYMGQFDTQYF. V gene TRBV6-5 combines with J gene TRBJ2-3, with TRBD1 identical over 7 bases. With V trimmed by 2 bases and J by 6 bases, 5 bases remained unmatched. This CDR3 has 14 amino acids. CDR1 is MNHEY and CDR2 is SVGAGI in the germline V gene.

The chain combines TRBV6-5 with TRBJ2-7, with D possibly matching TRBD2 (6 bases). The germline CDR1 and CDR2 sequences are MNHEY and SVGAGI. Trimming removed 6 bases at V and 7 bases at J, with 13 bases between. The CDR3 is 12 residues long. The CDR3 nucleotides are TGTGCCAGCAGCCCCGAGGAGGGAGAGCAGTACTTC. This sequence encodes CASSPEEGEQYF.

The gene calls are TRBV28 and TRBJ1-2; 8 positions agree with TRBD1. Germline lookup yields CDR1 MDHEN and CDR2 SYDVKM. The ends lost 8 bases at V and 8 bases at J; junction bases unmatched: 16. The length of the CDR3 is 15 residues. The CDR3 DNA reads as TGTGCCAGCGGTGGCGGGGGACAGGACGGTCTGGGCTACACCTTC. As protein: CASGGGGQDGLGYTF.

The V call is TRBV9, the J call TRBJ2-1; 10 bases match TRBD2. The V segment lost 2 bases and the J segment 9 bases; nucleotides outside the gene matches: 5. The germline CDR1 and CDR2 sequences are SGDLS and YYNGEE. This CDR3 has 14 residues. The CDR3: CASSVTSGMSEQFF. The DNA for the CDR3 is TGTGCCAGCAGCGTCACTAGCGGGATGAGTGAGCAGTTCTTC.

The gene calls are TRBV18 and TRBJ2-3; D perhaps matches TRBD2 (5 bases). CDR1 is KGHSH, CDR2 LQKENI, per germline. Trimming cost V 5 bases and J 4 bases, with 13 bases left between them. This CDR3 has 14 amino acids. CDR3 DNA sequence: TGTGCCAGCTCAAGAGATTGGACTGCAGATACGCAGTATTTT. This sequence encodes CASSRDWTADTQYF.

The chain has TRBV4-1 and TRBJ1-2; tentative D call: TRBD1 (5 bases). V lost 4 bases and J 1 base, leaving 13 bases between the germline ends. The CDR3 runs 15 residues. The germline V gene encodes CDR1 MGHRA and CDR2 YSYEKL. In DNA, the CDR3 is TGCGCCAGCAGCCGAGCGGGGGGTTTTAACTATGGCTACACCTTC. Protein: CASSRAGGFNYGYTF.

The rearrangement joins TRBV1 to TRBJ2-4; TRBD2 is the table's D call and was not checked against the DNA. TRBV1 is a known pseudogene. The CDR3 sequence is 16 residues long. The CDR3 nucleotides read TGCACCAGCAGCCCTCGGGGGGATCGGGCCAAAAACATTCAGTACTTC. Protein: CTSSPRGDRAKNIQYF.

J is TRBJ1-5 and V is TRBV2, with TRBD1 matching over 7 bases. J lost 1 base, V lost 8 bases, and 5 bases had no gene match. Per the germline V gene, CDR1 is SNHLY and CDR2 is FYNNEI. This CDR3 has 14 residues. CDR3 loop: CASRGTASNQPQHF. CDR3 sequence (DNA): TGTGCCAGCCGAGGGACAGCGAGCAATCAGCCCCAGCATTTT.

The CDR3: CASSLVGTGNQPQHF. CDR3 nucleotide sequence: TGTGCCAGCAGCTTAGTTGGGACAGGGAATCAGCCCCAGCATTTT. The chain couples TRBV7-8 to TRBJ1-5; TRBD1 matches 9 bases. Trimming removed 1 base from V and 4 bases from J; junction bases left unmatched: 2. This CDR3 is built from 15 residues. The V gene's germline CDR1 is SGHVS and CDR2 FQNEAQ.

This chain links TRBV14 with TRBJ1-6; TRBD1 is a possible D gene (6 bases). Germline CDR1 and CDR2: SGHDN and FVKESK. V was pared by 2 bases and J by 6 bases, with 17 bases between. This CDR3 is 17 amino acids long. The CDR3 coding sequence is TGTGCCAGCAGCCAAATTGGCCAGGGGATGGGTAATTCACCCCTCCACTTT. This sequence encodes CASSQIGQGMGNSPLHF.

The chain recombines TRBV19 with TRBJ1-5, with 9 nucleotides matching TRBD1. J gave up 7 bases and V 4 bases, and 5 bases lay outside the gene matches. The CDR3 runs 14 residues. CDR1 and CDR2 from the germline V gene are LNHDA and SQIVND (reference sequence). DNA for the CDR3: TGTGCCAGTAGTAGGGGACAGGGAGGCCAGCCCCAGCATTTT. It encodes CASSRGQGGQPQHF.